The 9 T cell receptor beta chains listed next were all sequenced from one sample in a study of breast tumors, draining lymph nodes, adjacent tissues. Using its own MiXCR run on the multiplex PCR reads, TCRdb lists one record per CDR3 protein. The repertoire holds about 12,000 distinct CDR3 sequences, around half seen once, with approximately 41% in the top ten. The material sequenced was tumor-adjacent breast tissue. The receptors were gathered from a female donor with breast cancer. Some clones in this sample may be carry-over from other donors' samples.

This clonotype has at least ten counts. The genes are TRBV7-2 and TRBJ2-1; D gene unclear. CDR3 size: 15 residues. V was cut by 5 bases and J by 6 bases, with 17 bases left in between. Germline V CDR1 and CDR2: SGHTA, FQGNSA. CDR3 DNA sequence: TGTGCCAGCAGCCCAGAATCTCGAAGTGGCAATGAGCAGTTCTTC. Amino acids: CASSPESRSGNEQFF.

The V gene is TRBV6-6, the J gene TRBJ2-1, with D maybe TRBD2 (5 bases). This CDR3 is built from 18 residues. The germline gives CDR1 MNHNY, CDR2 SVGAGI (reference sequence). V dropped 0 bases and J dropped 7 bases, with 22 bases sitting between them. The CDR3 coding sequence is TGTGCCAGCAGTTACTCGAAGGTCGGAGGCCGGGTGAGGAATGAGCAGTTCTTC. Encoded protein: CASSYSKVGGRVRNEQFF.

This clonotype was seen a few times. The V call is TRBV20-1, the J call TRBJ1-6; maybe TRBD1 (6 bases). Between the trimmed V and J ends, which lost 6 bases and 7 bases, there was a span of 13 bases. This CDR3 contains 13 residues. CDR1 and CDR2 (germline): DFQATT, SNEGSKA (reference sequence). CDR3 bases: TGCAGTGCCGCGGGACACTTAAATTCACCCCTCCACTTT. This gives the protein CSAAGHLNSPLHF.

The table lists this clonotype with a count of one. Here the CDR3 reads CASSPRGYGYTF. Written as DNA, the CDR3 is TGTGCCAGTAGTCCTCGGGGCTATGGCTACACCTTC. J is TRBJ1-2 and V is TRBV19; no clear D. The CDR3 runs to 12 residues. Germline loops: CDR1 LNHDA, CDR2 SQIVND (reference sequence). Trimming pared 5 bases from V and 4 bases from J, leaving 8 bases between.

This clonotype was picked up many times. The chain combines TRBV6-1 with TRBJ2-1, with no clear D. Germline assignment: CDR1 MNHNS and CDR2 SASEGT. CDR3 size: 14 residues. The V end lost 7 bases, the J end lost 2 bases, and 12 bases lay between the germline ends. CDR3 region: CASKRAGPYNEQFF. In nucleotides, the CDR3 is TGTGCCAGCAAAAGAGCAGGACCCTACAATGAGCAGTTCTTC.

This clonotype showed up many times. The DNA for the CDR3 is TGTGCCAGTAGTATGGTATTCGGGAGCACAGATACGCAGTATTTT. Its translation: CASSMVFGSTDTQYF. The V call is TRBV19, the J call TRBJ2-3, with no clear D. Germline loops: CDR1 LNHDA, CDR2 SQIVND (reference sequence). The CDR3 consists of 15 residues. Trimming cost V 3 bases and J 0 bases, with 10 bases left between them.

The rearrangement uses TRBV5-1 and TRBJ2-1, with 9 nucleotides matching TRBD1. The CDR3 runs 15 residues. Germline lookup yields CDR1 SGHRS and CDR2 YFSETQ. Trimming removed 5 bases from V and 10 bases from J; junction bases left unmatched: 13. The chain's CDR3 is CASRLRSTGGSEQFF. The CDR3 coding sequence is TGCGCCAGCAGGCTACGGAGCACAGGGGGCAGCGAGCAGTTCTTC.

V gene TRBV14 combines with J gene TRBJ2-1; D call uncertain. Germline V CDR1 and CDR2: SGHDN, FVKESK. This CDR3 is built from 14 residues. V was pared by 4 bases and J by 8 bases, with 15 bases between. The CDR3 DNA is TGTGCCAGCAGCCCCGCGCCCGCCCTGGATGAGCAGTTCTTC. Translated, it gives CASSPAPALDEQFF.

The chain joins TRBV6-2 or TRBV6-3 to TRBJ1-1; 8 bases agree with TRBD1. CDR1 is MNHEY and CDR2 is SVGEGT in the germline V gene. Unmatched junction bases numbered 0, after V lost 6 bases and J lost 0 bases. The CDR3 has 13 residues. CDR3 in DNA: TGTGCCAGCAGGGACAGGGTGAACACTGAAGCTTTCTTT. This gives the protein CASRDRVNTEAFF.